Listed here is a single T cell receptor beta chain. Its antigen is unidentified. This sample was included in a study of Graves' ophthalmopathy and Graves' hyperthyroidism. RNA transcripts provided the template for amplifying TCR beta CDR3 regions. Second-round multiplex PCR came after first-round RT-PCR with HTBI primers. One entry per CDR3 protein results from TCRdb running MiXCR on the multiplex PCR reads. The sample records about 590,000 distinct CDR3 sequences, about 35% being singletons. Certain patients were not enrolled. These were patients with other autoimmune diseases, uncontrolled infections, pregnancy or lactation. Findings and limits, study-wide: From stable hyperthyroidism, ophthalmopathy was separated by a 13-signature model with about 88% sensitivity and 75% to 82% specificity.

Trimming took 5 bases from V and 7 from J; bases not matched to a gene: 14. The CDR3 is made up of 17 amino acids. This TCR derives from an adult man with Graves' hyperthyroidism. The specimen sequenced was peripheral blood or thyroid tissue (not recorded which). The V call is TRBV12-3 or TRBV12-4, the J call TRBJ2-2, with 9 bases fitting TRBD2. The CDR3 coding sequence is TGTGCCAGCAGTCCTCCGGGACTAGCTGAGTGGCTCGGGGAGCTGTTTTTT. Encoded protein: CASSPPGLAEWLGELFF.